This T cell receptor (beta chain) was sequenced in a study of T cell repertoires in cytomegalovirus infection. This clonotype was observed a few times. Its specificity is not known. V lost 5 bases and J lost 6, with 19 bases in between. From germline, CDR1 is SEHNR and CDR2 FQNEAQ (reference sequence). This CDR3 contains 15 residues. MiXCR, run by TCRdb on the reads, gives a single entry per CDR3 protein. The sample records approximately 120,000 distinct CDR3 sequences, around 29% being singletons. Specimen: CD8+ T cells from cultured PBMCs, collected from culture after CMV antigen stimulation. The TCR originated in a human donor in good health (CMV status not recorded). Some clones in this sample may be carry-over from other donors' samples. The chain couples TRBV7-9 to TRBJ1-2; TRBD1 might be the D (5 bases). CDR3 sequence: CASSPEGQIFDGYTF. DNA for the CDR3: TGTGCCAGCAGCCCAGAGGGGCAGATCTTCGATGGCTACACCTTC.